The clone carrying this TCR beta chain was detected ten times or more. Its target is unknown. The sample belongs to a study of regulatory T cells in long-lasting Graves disease. General study results and limits: Few sampled subjects may have lowered accuracy. Public clonotype sharing was higher in persistent than newly diagnosed patients.

Arm-PCR of CDR3 regions and iRepertoire HTBI primers were the basis on which TCR beta libraries were built. TCRdb itself ran the multiplex PCR reads through MiXCR, one entry per CDR3 protein. The sample carries about 220,000 distinct CDR3 sequences, around a fifth recorded once. This sample's time point: newly diagnosed GD, antithyroid drugs for less than 3 months. There was RNA extracted from PBMCs, and the TCR library was made from it. This sample also belongs to another study, concerning T cells in Graves' hyperthyroidism and ophthalmopathy. This second study says: In patients aged 18 to 65, hyperthyroidism was newly diagnosed, with duration under 2 months.

The input for sequencing was peripheral blood mononuclear cells (PBMCs), taken at new diagnosis, from a patient treated with antithyroid drugs. This clonotype was obtained from a woman in her twenties or thirties with Graves disease.

CDR3 region: CASSYSVEGGEYF. The CDR3, as DNA: TGTGCCAGCAGTTACTCCGTGGAAGGGGGCGAGTACTTC. The rearrangement joins TRBV6-5 to TRBJ2-7; TRBD1 aligns across 7 bases. CDR3 length equals 13 residues. Germline V CDR1 and CDR2: MNHEY, SVGAGI. With 0 bases clipped from V and 11 bases from J, the junction kept 7 bases outside the gene matches.